Here is one T cell receptor (beta chain) with its context. This sample stems from a study of blood T cell repertoires in COVID-19. Study-wide context: Sites across the United States, Italy and Spain contributed samples from acute and convalescent COVID-19. PBMCs, B-cell-depleted T cells, or T cells were the source of the cDNA or gDNA that made up the material.

In the authors' workflow: Estimated nucleated cell counts came from reference gene primer amplification. Clones were read by immunoSEQ multiplex PCR, and TCRdb kept only the in-frame ones, dropping some. That table is the source of V, J and clone size, and D and trimming were worked out from the DNA. This sample yields under 350,000 clones, of which less than 85% are seen a single time; about 4.5% belongs to the top ten. This sequence originates from a man between 60 and 75 years old who had recovered from COVID-19. The sample comprised peripheral blood.

In nucleotides, the CDR3 is TGTGCCAGTAGTATTCCCGGGAGGGCTTACTACGAGCAGTACTTC. It yields the protein CASSIPGRAYYEQYF. V gene TRBV19 combines with J gene TRBJ2-7; 8 nucleotides align to TRBD2. This CDR3 is built from 15 residues. Germline V gives CDR1 LNHDA, CDR2 SQIVND (reference sequence). After removal of 3 bases from V and 3 bases from J, the junction contained 7 bases not matched to a gene. Variable domain in full (rest from reference TRBV19 and TRBJ2-7): DGGITQSPKYLFRKEGQNVTLSCEQNLNHDAMYWYRQDPGQGLRLIYYSQIVNDFQKGDIAEGYSVSREKKESFPLTVTSAQKNPTAFYLCASSIPGRAYYEQYFGPGTRLTVT.